This entry features one TCR beta chain sequence. The antigen is undetermined. V shed 1 base and J shed 5 bases, with 13 bases lying between them. CDR3 length: 14 amino acids. Germline V lookup: CDR1 SGHDT, CDR2 YYEEEE. It was by quantitative 5'-RACE with molecular barcodes that TCR beta libraries were made. TCRdb re-called the 5' RACE reads through MiXCR, storing one row per CDR3 protein. The sample carries some 240,000 distinct CDR3 sequences, 7.3% recorded once. The sample is drawn from a study of CD8 T cells in ankylosing spondylitis. Study conclusions and caveats: Some of the motif variants had earlier been found in reactive arthritis patients' fluid and blood. Disease-associated clones were reportedly significantly overrepresented in matched ankylosing spondylitis synovial fluid. Blood from ankylosing spondylitis patients appeared to carry a characteristic roughly 8-variant TCR beta motif.

The TCR sequence derives from a male donor with ankylosing spondylitis. Specimen: blood, either unsorted or a sorted T cell fraction (not recorded which). The chain joins TRBV5-6 to TRBJ2-7; D might be TRBD1 (5 bases). The CDR3 nucleotides read TGTGCCAGCAGCTTGACAGGTTCGAACAACGAGCAGTACTTC. The encoded protein is CASSLTGSNNEQYF.